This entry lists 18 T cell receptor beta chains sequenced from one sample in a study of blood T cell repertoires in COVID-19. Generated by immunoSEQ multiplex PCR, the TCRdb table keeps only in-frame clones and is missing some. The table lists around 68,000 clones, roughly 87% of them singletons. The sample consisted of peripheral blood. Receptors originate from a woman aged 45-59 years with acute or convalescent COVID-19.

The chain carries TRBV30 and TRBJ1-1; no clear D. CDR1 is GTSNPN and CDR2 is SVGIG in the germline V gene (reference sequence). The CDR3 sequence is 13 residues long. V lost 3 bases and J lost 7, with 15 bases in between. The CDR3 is CAWSEGPGNEAFF. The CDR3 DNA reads TGTGCCTGGAGCGAGGGCCCCGGCAATGAAGCTTTCTTT.

The DNA for the CDR3 is TGCAGTGCTAATGACCGGGACAGGGGGTTATACGAGCAGTACTTC. It encodes CSANDRDRGLYEQYF. The chain recombines TRBV20-1 with TRBJ2-7; TRBD1 matches at 11 bases. V lost 4 bases to trimming and J lost 4 bases; unmatched junction nucleotides: 9. Germline CDR1 and CDR2: DFQATT and SNEGSKA (reference sequence). The CDR3 runs to 15 residues.

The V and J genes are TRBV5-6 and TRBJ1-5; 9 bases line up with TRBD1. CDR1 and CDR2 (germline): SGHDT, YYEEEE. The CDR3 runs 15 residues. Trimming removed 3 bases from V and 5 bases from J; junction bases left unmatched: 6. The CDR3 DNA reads TGTGCCAGCAGCTACGGGACAGGGTCATATCAGCCCCAGCATTTT. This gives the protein CASSYGTGSYQPQHF.

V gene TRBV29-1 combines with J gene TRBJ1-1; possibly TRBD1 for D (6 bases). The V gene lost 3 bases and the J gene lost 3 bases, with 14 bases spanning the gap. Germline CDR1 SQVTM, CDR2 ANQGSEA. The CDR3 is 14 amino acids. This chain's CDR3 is CSVDPSRGDTEAFF. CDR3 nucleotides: TGCAGCGTTGATCCCTCCAGGGGCGACACTGAAGCTTTCTTT.

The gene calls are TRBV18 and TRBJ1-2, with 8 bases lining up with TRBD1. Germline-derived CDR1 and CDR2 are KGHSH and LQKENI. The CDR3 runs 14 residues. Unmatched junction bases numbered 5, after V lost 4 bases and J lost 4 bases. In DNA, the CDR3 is TGTGCCAGCTCACTTGGACAGGGCGCCTATGGCTACACCTTC. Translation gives CASSLGQGAYGYTF.

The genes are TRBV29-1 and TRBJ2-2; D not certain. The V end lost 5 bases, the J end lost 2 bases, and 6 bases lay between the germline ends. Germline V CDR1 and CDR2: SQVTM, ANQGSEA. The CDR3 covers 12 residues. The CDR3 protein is CSVSLNTGELFF. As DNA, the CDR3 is TGCAGCGTTAGCCTAAACACCGGGGAGCTGTTTTTT.

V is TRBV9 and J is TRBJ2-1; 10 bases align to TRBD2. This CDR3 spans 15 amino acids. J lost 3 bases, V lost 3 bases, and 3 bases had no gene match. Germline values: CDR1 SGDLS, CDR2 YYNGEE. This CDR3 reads CASSASGSLYNEQFF. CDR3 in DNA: TGTGCCAGCAGCGCTAGCGGGAGTCTCTACAATGAGCAGTTCTTC.

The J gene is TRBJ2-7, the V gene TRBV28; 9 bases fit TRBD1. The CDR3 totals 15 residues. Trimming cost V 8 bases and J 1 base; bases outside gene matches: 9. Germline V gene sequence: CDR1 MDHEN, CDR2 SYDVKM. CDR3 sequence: CASVGQGLSSYEQYF. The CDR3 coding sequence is TGTGCCAGCGTAGGACAGGGGCTGTCGTCCTACGAGCAGTACTTC.

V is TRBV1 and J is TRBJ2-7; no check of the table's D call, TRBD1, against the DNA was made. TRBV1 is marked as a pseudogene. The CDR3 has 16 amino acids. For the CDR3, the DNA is TGCACCAGCAGCCAAGTTCAGCAGGGTCGGAATTACGAGCAGTACTTC. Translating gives CTSSQVQQGRNYEQYF.

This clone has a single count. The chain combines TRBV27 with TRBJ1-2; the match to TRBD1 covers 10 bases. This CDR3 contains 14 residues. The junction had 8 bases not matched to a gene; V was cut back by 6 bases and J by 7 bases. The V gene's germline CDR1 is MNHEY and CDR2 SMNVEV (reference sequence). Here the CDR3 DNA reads TGTGCCAGCAGGTTAAGGGACAGGGGAGGTGGCTACACCTTC. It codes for CASRLRDRGGGYTF.

CDR3 sequence: CASGPGMTNQPQHF. CDR3 DNA: TGTGCTAGTGGTCCAGGTATGACCAATCAGCCCCAGCATTTT. V and J are TRBV12-5 and TRBJ1-5, with D unresolved. Germline CDR1 LGHNT, CDR2 FRNRAP. The CDR3 contains 14 residues. Trimming cost V 5 bases and J 3 bases, with 11 bases left between them.

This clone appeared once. The CDR3 DNA reads TGTGCCAGTAATGACAGGGGGCGAAAGAACTATGGCTACACCTTC. Translated, it gives CASNDRGRKNYGYTF. This sequence joins TRBV19 and TRBJ1-2, with TRBD1 matching 10 bases. This CDR3 contains 15 residues. The V segment lost 7 bases and the J segment 2 bases; nucleotides outside the gene matches: 7. Germline V gene lookup returns CDR1 LNHDA and CDR2 SQIVND (reference sequence).

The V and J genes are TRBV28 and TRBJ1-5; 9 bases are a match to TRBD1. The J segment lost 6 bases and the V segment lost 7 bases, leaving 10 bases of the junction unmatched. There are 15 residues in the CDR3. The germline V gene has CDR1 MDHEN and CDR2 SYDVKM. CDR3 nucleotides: TGTGCCAGCATCCCATTACAGGGGGCAGGTCAGCCCCAGCATTTT. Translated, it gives CASIPLQGAGQPQHF.

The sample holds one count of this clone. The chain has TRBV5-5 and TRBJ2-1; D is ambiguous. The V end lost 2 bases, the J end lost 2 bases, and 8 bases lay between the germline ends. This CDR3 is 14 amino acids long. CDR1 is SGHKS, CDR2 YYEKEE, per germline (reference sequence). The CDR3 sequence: CASSFPGTYNEQFF. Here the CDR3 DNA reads TGTGCCAGCAGCTTTCCAGGTACCTACAATGAGCAGTTCTTC.

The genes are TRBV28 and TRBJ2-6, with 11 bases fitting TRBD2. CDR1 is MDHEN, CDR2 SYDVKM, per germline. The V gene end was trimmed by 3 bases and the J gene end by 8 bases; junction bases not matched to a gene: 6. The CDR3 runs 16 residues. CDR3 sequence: CASSLGGLAGPNVLTF. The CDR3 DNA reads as TGTGCCAGCAGTTTGGGTGGACTAGCGGGCCCCAACGTCCTGACTTTC.

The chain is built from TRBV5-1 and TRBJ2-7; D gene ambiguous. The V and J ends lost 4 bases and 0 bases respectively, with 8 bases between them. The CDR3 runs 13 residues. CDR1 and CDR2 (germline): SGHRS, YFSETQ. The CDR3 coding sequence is TGCGCCAGCAGCACAAGTCCCTCCTACGAGCAGTACTTC. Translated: CASSTSPSYEQYF.

The CDR3 DNA is TGTGCCAGCAGCCCGGACATGAACACTGAAGCTTTCTTT. It translates to CASSPDMNTEAFF. The rearrangement joins TRBV9 to TRBJ1-1, with D tentatively TRBD1 (5 bases). Looked up from germline, CDR1 is SGDLS and CDR2 is YYNGEE. This CDR3 has 13 amino acids. The V gene lost 4 bases and the J gene lost 0 bases, with 7 bases spanning the gap.

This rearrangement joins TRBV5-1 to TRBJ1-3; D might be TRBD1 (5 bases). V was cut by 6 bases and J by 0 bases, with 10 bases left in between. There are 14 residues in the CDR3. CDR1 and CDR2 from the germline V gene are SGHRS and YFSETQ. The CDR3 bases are TGCGCCAGCAAGGTACAGGACTCTGGAAACACCATATATTTT. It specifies CASKVQDSGNTIYF.